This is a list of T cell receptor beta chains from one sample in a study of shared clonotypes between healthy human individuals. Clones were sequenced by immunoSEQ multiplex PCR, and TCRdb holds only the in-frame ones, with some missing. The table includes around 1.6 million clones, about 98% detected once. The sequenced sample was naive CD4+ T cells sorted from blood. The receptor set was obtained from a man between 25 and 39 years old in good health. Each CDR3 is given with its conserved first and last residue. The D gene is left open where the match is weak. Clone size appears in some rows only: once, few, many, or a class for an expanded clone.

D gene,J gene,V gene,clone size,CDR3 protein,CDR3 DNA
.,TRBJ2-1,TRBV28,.,CASSTRDEQFF,TGTGCCAGCAGTACCCGGGATGAGCAGTTCTTC
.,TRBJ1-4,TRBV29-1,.,CSSYSGDEKLFF,TGCAGCTCCTATTCGGGGGATGAAAAACTGTTTTTT
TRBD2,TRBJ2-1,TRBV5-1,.,CASSIRTSGSINEQFF,TGCGCCAGCAGCATCCGGACTAGCGGGAGCATCAATGAGCAGTTCTTC
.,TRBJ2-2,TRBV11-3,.,CASRANTGELFF,TGTGCCAGCAGAGCGAACACCGGGGAGCTGTTTTTT
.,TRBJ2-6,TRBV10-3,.,CAISEKAGAGANVLTF,TGTGCCATCAGTGAGAAGGCAGGTGCTGGGGCCAACGTCCTGACTTTC
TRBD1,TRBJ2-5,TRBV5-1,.,CASSSAGTGQETQYF,TGCGCCAGCAGCTCAGCCGGGACAGGGCAAGAGACCCAGTACTTC
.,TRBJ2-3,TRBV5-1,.,CASSLPTATDTQYF,TGCGCCAGCAGCCTCCCGACAGCCACAGATACGCAGTATTTT
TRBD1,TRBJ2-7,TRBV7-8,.,CASSSSLRDRDYEQYF,TGTGCCAGCAGCTCTAGTCTCCGGGACAGAGATTACGAGCAGTACTTC
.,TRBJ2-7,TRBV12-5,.,CASGLGVGYEQYF,TGTGCTAGTGGCCTGGGGGTGGGCTACGAGCAGTACTTC
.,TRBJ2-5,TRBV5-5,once,CASSWDWAGETQYF,TGTGCCAGCAGCTGGGACTGGGCTGGAGAGACCCAGTACTTC
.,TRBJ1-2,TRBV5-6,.,CASSPQAGTHGYTF,TGTGCCAGCAGCCCCCAAGCAGGGACTCATGGCTACACCTTC
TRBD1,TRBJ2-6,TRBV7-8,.,CASSLGQAYSGANVLTF,TGTGCCAGCAGCCTCGGACAGGCCTACTCTGGGGCCAACGTCCTGACTTTC
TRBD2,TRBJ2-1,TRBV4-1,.,CASSLGLAGHYNEQFF,TGCGCCAGCAGCCTCGGACTAGCGGGACACTACAATGAGCAGTTCTTC
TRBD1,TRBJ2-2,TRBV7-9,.,CASSLGTGTNTGELFF,TGTGCCAGCAGCTTAGGGACAGGAACGAACACCGGGGAGCTGTTTTTT
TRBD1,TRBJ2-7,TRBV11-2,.,CASSRGTGGYEQYF,TGTGCCAGCAGCCGAGGGACAGGGGGATACGAGCAGTACTTC
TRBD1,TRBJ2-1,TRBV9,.,CASSGPRDRGNEQFF,TGTGCCAGCAGCGGACCCCGGGACAGGGGCAATGAGCAGTTCTTC
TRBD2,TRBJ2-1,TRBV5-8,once,CASSFGTSGSNEQFF,TGTGCCAGCAGCTTCGGGACTAGCGGGAGTAATGAGCAGTTCTTC
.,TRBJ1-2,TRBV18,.,CASSRRQTGLDGYTF,TGTGCCAGCTCACGGCGCCAAACAGGGTTGGATGGCTACACCTTC
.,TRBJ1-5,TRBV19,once,CASSRGSVTQPQHF,TGTGCCAGTAGTAGGGGATCGGTTACTCAGCCCCAGCATTTT
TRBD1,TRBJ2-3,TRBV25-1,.,CASRTGLTDTQYF,TGTGCCAGCCGGACAGGACTTACAGATACGCAGTATTTT
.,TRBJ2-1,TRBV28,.,CASSLERLYNEQFF,TGTGCCAGCAGTTTGGAGCGGCTATACAATGAGCAGTTCTTC
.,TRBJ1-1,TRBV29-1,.,CSVEKTLGAFF,TGCAGCGTTGAGAAGACGTTAGGAGCTTTCTTT
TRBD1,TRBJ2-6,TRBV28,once,CASSTGALSGANVLTF,TGTGCCAGCAGTACAGGGGCCCTCTCTGGGGCCAACGTCCTGACTTTC
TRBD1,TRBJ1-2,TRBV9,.,CASSPLDRGVSGYTF,TGTGCCAGCAGCCCTTTGGACAGGGGGGTATCGGGCTACACCTTC
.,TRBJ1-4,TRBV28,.,CASSPGQGNEKLFF,TGTGCCAGCAGTCCTGGGCAGGGGAATGAAAAACTGTTTTTT
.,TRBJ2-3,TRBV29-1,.,CSVEWISGGATDTQYF,TGCAGCGTTGAATGGATCAGCGGAGGGGCCACAGATACGCAGTATTTT
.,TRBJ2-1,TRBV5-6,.,CASSLLGWHEQFF,TGTGCCAGCAGCCTACTAGGGTGGCATGAGCAGTTCTTC